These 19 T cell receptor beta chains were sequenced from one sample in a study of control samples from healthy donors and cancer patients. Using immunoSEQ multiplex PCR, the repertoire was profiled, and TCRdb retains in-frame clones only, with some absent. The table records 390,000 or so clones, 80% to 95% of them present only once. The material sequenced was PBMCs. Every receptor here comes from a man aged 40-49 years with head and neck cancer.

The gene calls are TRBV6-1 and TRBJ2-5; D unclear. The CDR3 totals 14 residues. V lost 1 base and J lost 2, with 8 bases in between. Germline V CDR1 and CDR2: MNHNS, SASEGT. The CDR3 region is CASSEVALQETQYF. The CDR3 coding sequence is TGTGCCAGCAGTGAAGTCGCCTTACAAGAGACCCAGTACTTC.

The CDR3 region is CSVAAGQETQYF. The CDR3 DNA follows: TGCAGCGTTGCGGCAGGCCAAGAGACCCAGTACTTC. The V gene is TRBV29-1, the J gene TRBJ2-5; D is uncertain. Germline-derived CDR1 and CDR2 are SQVTM and ANQGSEA. The V end lost 4 bases, the J end lost 1 base, and 7 bases lay between the germline ends. There are 12 residues in the CDR3.

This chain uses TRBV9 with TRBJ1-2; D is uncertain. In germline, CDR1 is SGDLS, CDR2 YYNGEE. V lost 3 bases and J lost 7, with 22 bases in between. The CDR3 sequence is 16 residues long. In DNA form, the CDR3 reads TGTGCCAGCAGCGCCTTAGTAGGGCCAGTAAATGGTGGCTACACCTTC. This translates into CASSALVGPVNGGYTF.

Here the CDR3 DNA reads TGTGCCAGCAGCCAACTCACTAGCGGGGGCGGAGATACGCAGTATTTT. Its translation is CASSQLTSGGGDTQYF. The chain uses TRBV4-2 and TRBJ2-3; 11 bases map to TRBD2. Germline V gives CDR1 LGHNA, CDR2 YNFKEQ. This CDR3 comprises 16 residues. V lost 2 bases, J lost 5 bases, and 6 bases stayed unmatched.

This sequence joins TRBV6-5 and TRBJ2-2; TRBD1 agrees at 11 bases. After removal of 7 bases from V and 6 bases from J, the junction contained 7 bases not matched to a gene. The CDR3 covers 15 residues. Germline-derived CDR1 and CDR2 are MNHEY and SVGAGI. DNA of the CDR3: TGTGCCAGCAAAATTGGGACAGGGGGACCCGGGGAGCTGTTTTTT. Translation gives CASKIGTGGPGELFF.

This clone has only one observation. This CDR3 is CASSPTSGGPQETQYF. In DNA, the CDR3 is TGTGCCAGCAGCCCTACTAGCGGGGGGCCCCAGGAGACCCAGTACTTC. The chain has TRBV9 and TRBJ2-5, with TRBD2 identical over 12 bases. The CDR3 runs to 16 residues. The V gene end was trimmed by 4 bases and the J gene end by 5 bases; junction bases not matched to a gene: 9. Per germline, CDR1 SGDLS and CDR2 YYNGEE. Full variable domain (remainder filled in from reference TRBV9 and TRBJ2-5): DSGVTQTPKHLITATGQRVTLRCSPRSGDLSVYWYQQSLDQGLQFLIQYYNGEERAKGNILERFSAQQFPDLHSELNLSSLELGDSALYFCASSPTSGGPQETQYFGPGTRLLVL.

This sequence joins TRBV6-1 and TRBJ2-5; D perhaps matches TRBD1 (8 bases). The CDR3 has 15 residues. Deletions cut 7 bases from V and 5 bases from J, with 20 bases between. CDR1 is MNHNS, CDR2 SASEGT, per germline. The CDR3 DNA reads TGTGCCAGCACCCCAGGACAGGGAGGGTCCGAGACCCAGTACTTC. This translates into CASTPGQGGSETQYF.

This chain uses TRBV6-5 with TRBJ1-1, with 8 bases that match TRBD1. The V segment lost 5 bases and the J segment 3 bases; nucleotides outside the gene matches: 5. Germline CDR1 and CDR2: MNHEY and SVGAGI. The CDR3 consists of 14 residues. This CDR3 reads CASSRGQGDTEAFF. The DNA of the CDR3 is TGTGCCAGCAGTAGAGGACAGGGAGACACTGAAGCTTTCTTT.

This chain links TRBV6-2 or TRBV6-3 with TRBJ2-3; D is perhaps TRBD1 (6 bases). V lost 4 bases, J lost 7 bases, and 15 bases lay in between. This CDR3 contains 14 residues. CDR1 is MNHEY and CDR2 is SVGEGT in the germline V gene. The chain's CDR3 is CASSSSGTKNTQYF. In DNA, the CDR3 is TGTGCCAGCAGTTCGTCCGGGACAAAAAATACGCAGTATTTT.

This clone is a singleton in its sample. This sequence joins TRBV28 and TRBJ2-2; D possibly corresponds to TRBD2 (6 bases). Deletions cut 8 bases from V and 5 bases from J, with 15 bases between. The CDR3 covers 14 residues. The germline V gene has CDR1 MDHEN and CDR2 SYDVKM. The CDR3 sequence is CASWTPGETGELFF. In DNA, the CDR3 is TGTGCCAGCTGGACCCCGGGAGAGACCGGGGAGCTGTTTTTT.

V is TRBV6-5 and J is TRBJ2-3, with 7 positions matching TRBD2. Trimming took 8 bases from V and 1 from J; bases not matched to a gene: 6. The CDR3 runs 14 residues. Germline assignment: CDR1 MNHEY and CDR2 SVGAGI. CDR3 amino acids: CASRAGFRTDTQYF. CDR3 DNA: TGTGCCAGCCGAGCGGGGTTCCGCACAGATACGCAGTATTTT.

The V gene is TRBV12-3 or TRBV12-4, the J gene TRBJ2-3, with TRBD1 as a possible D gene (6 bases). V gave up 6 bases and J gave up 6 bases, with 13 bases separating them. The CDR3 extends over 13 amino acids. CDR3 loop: CASRPDSGDTQYF. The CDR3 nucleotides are TGTGCCAGCAGGCCGGACAGCGGCGATACGCAGTATTTT.

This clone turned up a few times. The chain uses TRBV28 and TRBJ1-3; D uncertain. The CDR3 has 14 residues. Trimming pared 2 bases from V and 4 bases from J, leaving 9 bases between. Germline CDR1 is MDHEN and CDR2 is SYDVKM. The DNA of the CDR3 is TGTGCCAGCAGTTTAGGAGTGGGAGGAAACACCATATATTTT. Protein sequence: CASSLGVGGNTIYF.

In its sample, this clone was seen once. CDR3 amino acids: CASRPLAGGFDEQFF. DNA of the CDR3: TGTGCCAGCAGACCTCTAGCGGGGGGTTTCGATGAGCAGTTCTTC. The rearrangement joins TRBV6-5 to TRBJ2-1; TRBD2 agrees at 11 bases. Germline V lookup: CDR1 MNHEY, CDR2 SVGAGI. Unmatched junction bases numbered 9, after V lost 6 bases and J lost 8 bases. The CDR3 is 15 amino acids.

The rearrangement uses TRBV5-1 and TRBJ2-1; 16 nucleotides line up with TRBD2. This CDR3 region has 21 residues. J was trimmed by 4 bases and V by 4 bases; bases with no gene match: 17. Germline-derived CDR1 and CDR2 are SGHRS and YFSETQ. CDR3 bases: TGCGCCAGCAGCCCCCGTCCCGGGACTAGCGGGGGGGCGAAAAAATACAATGAGCAGTTCTTC. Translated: CASSPRPGTSGGAKKYNEQFF.

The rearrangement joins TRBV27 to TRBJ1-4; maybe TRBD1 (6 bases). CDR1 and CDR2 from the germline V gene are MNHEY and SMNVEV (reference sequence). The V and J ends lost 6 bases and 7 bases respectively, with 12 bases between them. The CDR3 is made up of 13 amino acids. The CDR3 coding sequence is TGTGCCAGCAGGCCCGGGGGCGGTGAAAAACTGTTTTTT. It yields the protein CASRPGGGEKLFF.

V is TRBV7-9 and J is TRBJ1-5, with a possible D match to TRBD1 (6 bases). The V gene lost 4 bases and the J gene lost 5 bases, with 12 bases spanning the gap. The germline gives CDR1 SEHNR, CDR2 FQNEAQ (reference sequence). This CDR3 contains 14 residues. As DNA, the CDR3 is TGTGCCAGCAGCTCGACAGGCGGGGATCAGCCCCAGCATTTT. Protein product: CASSSTGGDQPQHF.

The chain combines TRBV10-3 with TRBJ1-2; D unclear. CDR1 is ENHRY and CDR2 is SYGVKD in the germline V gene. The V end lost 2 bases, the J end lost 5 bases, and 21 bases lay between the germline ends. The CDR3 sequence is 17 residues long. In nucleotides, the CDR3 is TGTGCCATCAGTGAGCATCCCGGGCCTAGTTTGAGATATGGCTACACCTTC. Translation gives CAISEHPGPSLRYGYTF.

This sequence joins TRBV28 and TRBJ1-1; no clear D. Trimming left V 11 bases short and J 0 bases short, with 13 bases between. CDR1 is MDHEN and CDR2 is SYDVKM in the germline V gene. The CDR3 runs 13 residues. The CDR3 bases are TGTGCCTCCGAGGAATCCATGAACACTGAAGCTTTCTTT. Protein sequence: CASEESMNTEAFF.